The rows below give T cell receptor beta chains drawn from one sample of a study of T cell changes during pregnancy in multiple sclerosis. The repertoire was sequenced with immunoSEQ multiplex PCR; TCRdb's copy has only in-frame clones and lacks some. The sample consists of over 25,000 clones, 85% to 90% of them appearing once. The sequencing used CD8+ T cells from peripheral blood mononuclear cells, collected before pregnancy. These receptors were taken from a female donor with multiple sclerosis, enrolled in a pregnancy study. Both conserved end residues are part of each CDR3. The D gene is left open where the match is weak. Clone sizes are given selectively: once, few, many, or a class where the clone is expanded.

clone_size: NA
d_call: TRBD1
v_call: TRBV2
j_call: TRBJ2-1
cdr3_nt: TGTGCCAGCAGTGCGGACAGGGTCACCTACAATGAGCAGTTCTTC
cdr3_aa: CASSADRVTYNEQFF

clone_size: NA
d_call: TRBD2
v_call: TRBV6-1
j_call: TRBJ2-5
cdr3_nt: TGTGCCAGCAGTGAAGCGTTTATTTGGCTAGCGGGGGGGCAGGGGACCCAGTACTTC
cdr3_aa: CASSEAFIWLAGGQGTQYF

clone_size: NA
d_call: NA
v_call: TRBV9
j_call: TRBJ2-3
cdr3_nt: TGTGCCAGCAGCGTAGGACAGGAGGGGGCGCGGGGAGATACGCAGTATTTT
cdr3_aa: CASSVGQEGARGDTQYF

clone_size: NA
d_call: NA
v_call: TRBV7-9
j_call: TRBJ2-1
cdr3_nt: TGTGCCAGCAGCCCGGACAGTCGCAATGAGCAGTTCTTC
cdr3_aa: CASSPDSRNEQFF

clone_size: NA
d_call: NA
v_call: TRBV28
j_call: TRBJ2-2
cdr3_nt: TGTGCCAGCAGTTTACAGGGGAACACCGGGGAGCTGTTTTTT
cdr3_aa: CASSLQGNTGELFF

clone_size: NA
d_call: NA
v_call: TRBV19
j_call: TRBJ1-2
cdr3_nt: TGTGCCAGTAGTTTCCGGGAACCGGGCTATGGCTACACCTTC
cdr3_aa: CASSFREPGYGYTF

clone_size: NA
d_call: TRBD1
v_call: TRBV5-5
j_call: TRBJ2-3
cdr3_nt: TGTGCCAGCAGCTTGGTCCCTGGGACAGACAAGACTAGCACAGATACGCAGTATTTT
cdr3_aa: CASSLVPGTDKTSTDTQYF

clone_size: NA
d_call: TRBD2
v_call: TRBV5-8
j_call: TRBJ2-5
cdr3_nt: TGTGCCAGCAGCTTGGCGGGACTAGTGGAGACCCAGTACTTC
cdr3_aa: CASSLAGLVETQYF

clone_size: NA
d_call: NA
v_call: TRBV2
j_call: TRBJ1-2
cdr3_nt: TGTGCCAGCAGTGAAGGGACAACCTTCTCCTATGGCTACATCTTC
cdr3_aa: CASSEGTTFSYGYIF

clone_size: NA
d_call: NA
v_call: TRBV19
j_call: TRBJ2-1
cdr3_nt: TGTGCCAGTAGCATGGGCAGCGAGCAGTTCTTC
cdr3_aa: CASSMGSEQFF

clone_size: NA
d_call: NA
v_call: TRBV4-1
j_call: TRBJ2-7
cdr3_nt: TGCGCCAGCAGCACCCGGGTGAGCCACGAGCAGTACTTC
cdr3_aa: CASSTRVSHEQYF

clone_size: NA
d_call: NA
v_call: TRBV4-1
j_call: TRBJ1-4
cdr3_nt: TGCGCCAGCAGCCAAGACCGGGAAGTGTTTTTT
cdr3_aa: CASSQDREVFF

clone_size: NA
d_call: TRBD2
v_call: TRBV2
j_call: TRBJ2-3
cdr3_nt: TGTGCCAGCACTATAGCGGGCCTGCGGGTCCCTAGCACAGATACGCAGTATTTT
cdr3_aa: CASTIAGLRVPSTDTQYF

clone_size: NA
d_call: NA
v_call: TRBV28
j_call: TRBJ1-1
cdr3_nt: TGTGCCAGCAGCACCGTAAGGGGACATTTAAACACTGAAGCTTTCTTT
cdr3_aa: CASSTVRGHLNTEAFF

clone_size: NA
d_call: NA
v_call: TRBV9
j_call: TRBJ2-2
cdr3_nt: TGTGCCAGCAGCGTAGTTCCGGGGGCGAACACCGGGGAGCTGTTTTTT
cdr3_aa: CASSVVPGANTGELFF

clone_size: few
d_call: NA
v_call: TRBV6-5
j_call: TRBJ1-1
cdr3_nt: TGTGCCAGCAGTTATTCCGGACAGTTAGAAGCTTTCTTT
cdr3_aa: CASSYSGQLEAFF

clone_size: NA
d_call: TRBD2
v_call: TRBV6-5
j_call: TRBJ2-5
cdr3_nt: TGTGCCAGCAGTTACTCGGAAGGGCCGGTTGGGGGGGCCCAGTACTTC
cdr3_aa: CASSYSEGPVGGAQYF

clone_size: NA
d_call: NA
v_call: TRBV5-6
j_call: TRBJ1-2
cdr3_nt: TGTGCCAGCAGCATACAGGGCTATGGCTACACCTTC
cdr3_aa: CASSIQGYGYTF

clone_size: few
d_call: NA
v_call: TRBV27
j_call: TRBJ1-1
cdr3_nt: TGTGCCAGCAGTTTATCGGCAGGGTCTAACACTGAAGCTTTCTTT
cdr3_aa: CASSLSAGSNTEAFF

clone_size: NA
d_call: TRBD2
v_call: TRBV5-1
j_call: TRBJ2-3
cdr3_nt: TGCGCCAGCAGCCCTCGGGGGGGCCGGCCAGATACGCAGTATTTT
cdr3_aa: CASSPRGGRPDTQYF

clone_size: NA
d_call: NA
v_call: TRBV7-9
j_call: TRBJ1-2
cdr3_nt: TGTGCCAGCAGCTTAGCACGGAGCTATGGCTACACCTTC
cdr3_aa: CASSLARSYGYTF

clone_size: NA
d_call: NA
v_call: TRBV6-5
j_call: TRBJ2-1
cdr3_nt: TGTGCCAGCAGCACCACAGAATATTGGAACAATGAGCAGTTCTTC
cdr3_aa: CASSTTEYWNNEQFF

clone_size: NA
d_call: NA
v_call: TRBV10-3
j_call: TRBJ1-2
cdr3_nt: TGTGCCATCAGTGAGTCGAGAACTAACTATGGCTACACCTTC
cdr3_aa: CAISESRTNYGYTF

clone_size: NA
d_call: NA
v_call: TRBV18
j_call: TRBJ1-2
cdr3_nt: TGTGCCAGCGCTCCAGGGTCCAGCGTCTATGGCTACACCTTC
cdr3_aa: CASAPGSSVYGYTF

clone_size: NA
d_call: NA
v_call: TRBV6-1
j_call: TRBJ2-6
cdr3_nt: TGTGCCAGCAGTGAAGTTACAGGGTCAGGGGCCAACGTCCTGACTTTC
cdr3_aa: CASSEVTGSGANVLTF

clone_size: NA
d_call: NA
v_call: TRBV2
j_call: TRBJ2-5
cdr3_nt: TGTGCCAGCTTTCCCGGCGGGACCCAGTACTTC
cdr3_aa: CASFPGGTQYF

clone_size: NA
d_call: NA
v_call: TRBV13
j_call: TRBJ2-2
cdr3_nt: TGTGCCAGCAGCTTCGGGTACACCGGGGAGCTGTTTTTT
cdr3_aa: CASSFGYTGELFF

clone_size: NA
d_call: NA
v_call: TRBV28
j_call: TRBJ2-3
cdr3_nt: TGTGCCAGCAGTTGGCCAGGCGGGGTCGGAGATACGCAGTATTTT
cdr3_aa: CASSWPGGVGDTQYF

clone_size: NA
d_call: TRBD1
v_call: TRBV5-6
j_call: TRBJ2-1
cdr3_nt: TGTGCCAGCAGCTTGGCCGTAGGACAGGGGGTATATGAGCAGTTCTTC
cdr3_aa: CASSLAVGQGVYEQFF

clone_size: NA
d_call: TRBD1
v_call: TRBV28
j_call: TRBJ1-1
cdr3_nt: TGTGCCAGCAGTCACCATCAGGGGGCCCTTGAAGCTTTCTTT
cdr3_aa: CASSHHQGALEAFF

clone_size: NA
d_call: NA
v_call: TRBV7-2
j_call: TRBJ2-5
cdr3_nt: TGTGCCAGCAGCCTAACCCCGGGACACCCAGAGACCCAGTACTTC
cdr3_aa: CASSLTPGHPETQYF

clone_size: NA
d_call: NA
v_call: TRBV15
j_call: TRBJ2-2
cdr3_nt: TGTGCCACCAGCAGGACCCTGGGCGCCGGGGAGCTGTTTTTT
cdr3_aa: CATSRTLGAGELFF

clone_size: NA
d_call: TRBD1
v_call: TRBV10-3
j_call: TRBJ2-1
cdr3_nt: TGTGCCACCCGGACAGGTCAAGTCGATGAGCAGTTCTTC
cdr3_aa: CATRTGQVDEQFF

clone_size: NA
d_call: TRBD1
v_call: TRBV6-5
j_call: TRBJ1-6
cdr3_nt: TGTGCCAGCAGTTACTCGGGACAGGGGGGTAATTCACCCCTCCACTTT
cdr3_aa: CASSYSGQGGNSPLHF

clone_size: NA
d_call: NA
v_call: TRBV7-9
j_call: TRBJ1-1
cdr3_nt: TGTGCCAGCAGCTTAAGGGGGAACACTGAAGCTTTCTTT
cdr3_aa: CASSLRGNTEAFF

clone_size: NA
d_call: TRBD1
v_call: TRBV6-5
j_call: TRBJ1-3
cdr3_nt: TGTGCCAGCAGGGCCACAGGGGAGGAAAACACCATATATTTT
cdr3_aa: CASRATGEENTIYF

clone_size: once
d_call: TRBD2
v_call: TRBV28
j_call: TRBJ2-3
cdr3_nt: TGTGCCAGCAGTCCACCCTCACTAGCGGGGTACACAGATACGCAGTATTTT
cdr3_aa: CASSPPSLAGYTDTQYF

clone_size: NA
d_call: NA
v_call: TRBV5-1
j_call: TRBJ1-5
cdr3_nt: TGCGCCAGCAGCTTGTTCCCAGAGGCGAATCAGCCCCAGCATTTT
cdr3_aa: CASSLFPEANQPQHF

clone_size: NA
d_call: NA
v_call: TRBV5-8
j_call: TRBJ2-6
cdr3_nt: TGTGCCAGCAGCTCAGGGGTAGGGGCCAACGTCCTGACTTTC
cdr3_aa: CASSSGVGANVLTF

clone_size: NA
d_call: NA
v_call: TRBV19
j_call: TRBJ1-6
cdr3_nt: TGTGCCAGTAGTTTCGGGGGACTTTGGCCCCTCCACTTT
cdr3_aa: CASSFGGLWPLHF

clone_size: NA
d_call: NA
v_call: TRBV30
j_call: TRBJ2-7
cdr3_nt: TGTGCCTGGAGTGTAGGAGGGGAGTACGAGCAGTACTTC
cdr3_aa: CAWSVGGEYEQYF

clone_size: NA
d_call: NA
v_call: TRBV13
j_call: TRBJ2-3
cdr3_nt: TGTGCCAGCAGCTCTTCGGGGGGCCCTTTGACGCAGTATTTT
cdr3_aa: CASSSSGGPLTQYF

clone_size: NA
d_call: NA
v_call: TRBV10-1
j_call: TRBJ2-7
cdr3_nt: TGCGCCAGCAGTGAATCGAGGGAAGGCTTCGAAGAGCAGTACTTC
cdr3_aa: CASSESREGFEEQYF

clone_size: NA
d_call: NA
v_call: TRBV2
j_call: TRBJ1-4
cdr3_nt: TGTGCCAGCAGCGAACCCCCAAGAGGGAATGAAAAACTGTTTTTT
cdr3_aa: CASSEPPRGNEKLFF

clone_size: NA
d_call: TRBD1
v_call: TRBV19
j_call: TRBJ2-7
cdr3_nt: TGTGCCAGTAGCCCGGGACAGTACTACGAGCAGTACTTC
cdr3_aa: CASSPGQYYEQYF

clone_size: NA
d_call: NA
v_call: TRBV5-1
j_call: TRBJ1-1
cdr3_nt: TGCGCCAGCAGCGGCCCGACAGTGCTCGATGAAGCTTTCTTT
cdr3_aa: CASSGPTVLDEAFF

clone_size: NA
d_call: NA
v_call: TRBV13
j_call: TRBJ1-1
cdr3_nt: TGTGCCAGCAGCTTAGTCCGGTACACTGAAGCTTTCTTT
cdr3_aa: CASSLVRYTEAFF